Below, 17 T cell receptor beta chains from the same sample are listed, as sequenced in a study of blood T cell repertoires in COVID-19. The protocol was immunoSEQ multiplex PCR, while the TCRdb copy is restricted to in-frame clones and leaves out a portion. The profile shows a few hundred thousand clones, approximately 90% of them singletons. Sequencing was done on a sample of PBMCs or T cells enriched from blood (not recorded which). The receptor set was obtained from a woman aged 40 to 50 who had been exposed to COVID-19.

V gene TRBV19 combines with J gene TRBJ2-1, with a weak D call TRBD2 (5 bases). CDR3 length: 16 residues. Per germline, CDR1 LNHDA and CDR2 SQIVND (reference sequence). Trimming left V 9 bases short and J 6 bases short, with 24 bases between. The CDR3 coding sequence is TGTGCCAGCGAGGGCGCCGGACCAGGCCCGTCCAATGAGCAGTTCTTC. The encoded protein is CASEGAGPGPSNEQFF.

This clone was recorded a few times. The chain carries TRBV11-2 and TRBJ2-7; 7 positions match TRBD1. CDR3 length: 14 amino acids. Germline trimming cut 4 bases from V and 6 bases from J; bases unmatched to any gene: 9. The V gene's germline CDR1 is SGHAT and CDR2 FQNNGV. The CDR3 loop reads CASSSLDRASEQYF. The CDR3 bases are TGTGCCAGCAGCTCCCTAGACAGGGCCTCCGAGCAGTACTTC.

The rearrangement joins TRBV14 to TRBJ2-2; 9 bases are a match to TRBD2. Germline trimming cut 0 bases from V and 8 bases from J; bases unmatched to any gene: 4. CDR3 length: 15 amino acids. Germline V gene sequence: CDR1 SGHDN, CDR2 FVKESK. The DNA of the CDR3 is TGTGCCAGCAGCCAAGAGCGGGAGGGCCGAGGGGAGCTGTTTTTT. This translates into CASSQEREGRGELFF.

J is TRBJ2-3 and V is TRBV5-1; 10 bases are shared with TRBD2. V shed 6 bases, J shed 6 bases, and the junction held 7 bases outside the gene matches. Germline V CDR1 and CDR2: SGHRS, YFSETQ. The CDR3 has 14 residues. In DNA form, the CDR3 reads TGCGCCAGCATGAGCGGGGGGGCTGAGGATACGCAGTATTTT. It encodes CASMSGGAEDTQYF.

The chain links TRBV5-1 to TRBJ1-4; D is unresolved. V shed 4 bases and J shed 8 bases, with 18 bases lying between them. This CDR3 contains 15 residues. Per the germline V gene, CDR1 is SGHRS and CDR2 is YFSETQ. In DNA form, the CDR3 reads TGCGCCAGCAGCACAGCATCCATCCGAGGGGAAAAACTGTTTTTT. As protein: CASSTASIRGEKLFF.

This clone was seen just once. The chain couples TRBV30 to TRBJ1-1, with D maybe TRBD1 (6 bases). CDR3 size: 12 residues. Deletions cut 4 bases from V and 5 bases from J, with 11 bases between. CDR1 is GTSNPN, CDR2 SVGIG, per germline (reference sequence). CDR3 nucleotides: TGTGCCTGGAATCAGGGGCAAACTGAAGCTTTCTTT. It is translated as CAWNQGQTEAFF.

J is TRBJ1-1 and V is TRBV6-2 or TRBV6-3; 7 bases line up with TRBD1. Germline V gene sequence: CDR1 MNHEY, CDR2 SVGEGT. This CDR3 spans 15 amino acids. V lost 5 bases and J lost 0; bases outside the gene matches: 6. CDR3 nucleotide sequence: TGTGCCAGCAGTACGCCGGGACAGCTGAACACTGAAGCTTTCTTT. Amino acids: CASSTPGQLNTEAFF.

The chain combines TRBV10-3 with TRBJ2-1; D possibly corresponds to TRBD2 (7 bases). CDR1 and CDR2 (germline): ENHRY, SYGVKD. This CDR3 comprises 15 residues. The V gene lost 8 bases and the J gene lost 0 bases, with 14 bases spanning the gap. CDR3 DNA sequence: TGTGCCATCGGGGGGGACACCGCCTCCTACAATGAGCAGTTCTTC. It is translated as CAIGGDTASYNEQFF.

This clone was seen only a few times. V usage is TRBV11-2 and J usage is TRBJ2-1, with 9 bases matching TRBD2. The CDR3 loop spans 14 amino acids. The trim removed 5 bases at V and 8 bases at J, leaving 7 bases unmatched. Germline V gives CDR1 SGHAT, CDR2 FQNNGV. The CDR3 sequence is CASSPWRGGDEQFF. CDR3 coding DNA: TGTGCCAGCAGCCCTTGGCGGGGGGGTGATGAGCAGTTCTTC.

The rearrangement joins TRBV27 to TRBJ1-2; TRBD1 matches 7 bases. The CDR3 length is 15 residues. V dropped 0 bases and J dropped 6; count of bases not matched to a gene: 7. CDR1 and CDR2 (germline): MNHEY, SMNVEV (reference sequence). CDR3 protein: CASSLSVTGADGYTF. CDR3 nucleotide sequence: TGTGCCAGCAGTTTATCCGTTACAGGGGCGGATGGCTACACCTTC.

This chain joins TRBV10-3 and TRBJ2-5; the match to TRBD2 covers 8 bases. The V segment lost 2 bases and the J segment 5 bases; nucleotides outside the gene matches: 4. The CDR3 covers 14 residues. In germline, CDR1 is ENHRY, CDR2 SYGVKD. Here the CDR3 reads CAISEGTSTETQYF. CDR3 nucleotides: TGTGCCATCAGTGAGGGGACTAGTACCGAGACCCAGTACTTC.

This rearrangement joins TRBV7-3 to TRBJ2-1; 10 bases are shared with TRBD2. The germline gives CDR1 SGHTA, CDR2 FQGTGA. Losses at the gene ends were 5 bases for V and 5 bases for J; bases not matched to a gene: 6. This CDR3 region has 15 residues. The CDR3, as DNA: TGTGCCAGCAGCGTAAGCGGGGGGGCGCACAATGAGCAGTTCTTC. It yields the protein CASSVSGGAHNEQFF. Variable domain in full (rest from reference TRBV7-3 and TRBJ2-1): GAGVSQTPSNKVTEKGKYVELRCDPISGHTALYWYRQSLGQGPEFLIYFQGTGAADDSGLPNDRFFAVRPEGSVSTLKIQRTERGDSAVYLCASSVSGGAHNEQFFGPGTRLTVL.

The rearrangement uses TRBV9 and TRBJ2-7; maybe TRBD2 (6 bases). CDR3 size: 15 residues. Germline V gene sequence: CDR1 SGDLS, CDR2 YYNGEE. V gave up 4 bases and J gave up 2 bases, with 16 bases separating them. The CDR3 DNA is TGTGCCAGCAGCCCGACCGGGGGTTGGACCTACGAGCAGTACTTC. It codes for CASSPTGGWTYEQYF.

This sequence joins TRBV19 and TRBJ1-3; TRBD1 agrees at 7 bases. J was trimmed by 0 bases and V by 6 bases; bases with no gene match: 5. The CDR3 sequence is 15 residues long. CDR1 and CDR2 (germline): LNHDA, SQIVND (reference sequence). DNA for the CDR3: TGTGCCAGTAGAAGACCAGGGGGCTCTGGAAACACCATATATTTT. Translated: CASRRPGGSGNTIYF.

CDR3 region: CASERAGGLYGYTF. CDR3 DNA sequence: TGTGCCAGTGAGCGGGCAGGGGGACTCTATGGCTACACCTTC. The gene calls are TRBV5-4 and TRBJ1-2, with 7 bases identical to TRBD1. Germline lookup yields CDR1 SGHNT and CDR2 YYREEE (reference sequence). This CDR3 spans 14 amino acids. Losses at the gene ends were 8 bases for V and 4 bases for J; bases not matched to a gene: 11.

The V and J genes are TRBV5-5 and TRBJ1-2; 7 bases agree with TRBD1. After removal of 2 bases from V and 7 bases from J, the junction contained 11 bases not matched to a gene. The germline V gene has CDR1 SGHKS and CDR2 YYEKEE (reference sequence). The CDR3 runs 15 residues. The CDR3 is CASSLSGQHLGGYTF. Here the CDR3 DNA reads TGTGCCAGCAGCTTATCGGGACAGCACTTAGGTGGCTACACCTTC.

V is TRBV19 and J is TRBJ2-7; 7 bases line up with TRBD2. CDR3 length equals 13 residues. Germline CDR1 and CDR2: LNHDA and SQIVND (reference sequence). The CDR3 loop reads CASSIVPGGLLTV. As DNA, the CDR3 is TGTGCCAGTAGTATTGTCCCGGGGGGACTGCTCACGGTC.